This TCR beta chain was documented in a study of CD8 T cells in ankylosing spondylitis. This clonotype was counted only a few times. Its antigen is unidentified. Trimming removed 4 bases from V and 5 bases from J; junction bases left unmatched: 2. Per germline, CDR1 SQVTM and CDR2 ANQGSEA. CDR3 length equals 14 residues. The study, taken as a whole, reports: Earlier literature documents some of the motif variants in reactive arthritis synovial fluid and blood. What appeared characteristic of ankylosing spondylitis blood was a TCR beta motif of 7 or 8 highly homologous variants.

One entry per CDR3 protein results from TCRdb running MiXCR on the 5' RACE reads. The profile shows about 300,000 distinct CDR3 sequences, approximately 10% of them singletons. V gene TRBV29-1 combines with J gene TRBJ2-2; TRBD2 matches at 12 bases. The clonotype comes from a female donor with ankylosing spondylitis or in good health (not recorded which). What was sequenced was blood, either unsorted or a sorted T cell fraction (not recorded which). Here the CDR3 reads CSVGTSGATGELFF. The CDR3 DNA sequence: TGCAGCGTTGGGACTAGCGGGGCGACCGGGGAGCTGTTTTTT.